The clone carrying this TCR beta chain showed up just a few times. What it binds is unknown. The data derive from a study of T cell repertoires in cytomegalovirus infection. Turning to the study itself: TCR beta signatures that were public indicated CMV infection and matching HLA type. Study observations and caveats: In two of eight donors, the top clonotype was HLA-C-restricted CMV-specific.

One entry per CDR3 protein results from TCRdb running MiXCR on the reads. There are roughly 500,000 distinct CDR3 sequences in the sample; approximately 17% occur only once, and under 30% lies in the top ten. Trimming pared 8 bases from V and 2 bases from J, leaving 14 bases between. From germline, CDR1 is MDHEN and CDR2 SYDVKM. The CDR3 consists of 14 residues. The V and J genes are TRBV28 and TRBJ2-3; tentative D call: TRBD1 (5 bases). The clonotype originates from a human donor in good health (CMV status not recorded). Some clones in this sample may be carry-over from other donors' samples. Sequencing used CD8+ T cells from PBMCs. Written as DNA, the CDR3 is TGTGCCAGCGATGGAACAGGTAACACAGATACGCAGTATTTT. It encodes CASDGTGNTDTQYF.